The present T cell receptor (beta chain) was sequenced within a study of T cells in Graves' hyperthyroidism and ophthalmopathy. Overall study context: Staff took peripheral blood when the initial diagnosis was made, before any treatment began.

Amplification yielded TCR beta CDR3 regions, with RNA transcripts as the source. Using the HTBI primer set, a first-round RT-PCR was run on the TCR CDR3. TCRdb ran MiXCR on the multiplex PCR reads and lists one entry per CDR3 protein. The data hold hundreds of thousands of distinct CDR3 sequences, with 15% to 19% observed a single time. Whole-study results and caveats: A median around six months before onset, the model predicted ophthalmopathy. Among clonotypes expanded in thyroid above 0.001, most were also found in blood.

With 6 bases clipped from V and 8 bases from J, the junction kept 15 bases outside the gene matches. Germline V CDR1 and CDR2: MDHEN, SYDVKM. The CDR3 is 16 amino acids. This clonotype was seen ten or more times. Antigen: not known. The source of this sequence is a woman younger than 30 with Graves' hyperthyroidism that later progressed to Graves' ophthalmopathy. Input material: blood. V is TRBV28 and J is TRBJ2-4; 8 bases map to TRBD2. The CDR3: CASSAGRGRAKYIQYF. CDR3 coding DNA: TGTGCCAGCAGCGCCGGGAGGGGTCGGGCTAAGTACATTCAGTACTTC.